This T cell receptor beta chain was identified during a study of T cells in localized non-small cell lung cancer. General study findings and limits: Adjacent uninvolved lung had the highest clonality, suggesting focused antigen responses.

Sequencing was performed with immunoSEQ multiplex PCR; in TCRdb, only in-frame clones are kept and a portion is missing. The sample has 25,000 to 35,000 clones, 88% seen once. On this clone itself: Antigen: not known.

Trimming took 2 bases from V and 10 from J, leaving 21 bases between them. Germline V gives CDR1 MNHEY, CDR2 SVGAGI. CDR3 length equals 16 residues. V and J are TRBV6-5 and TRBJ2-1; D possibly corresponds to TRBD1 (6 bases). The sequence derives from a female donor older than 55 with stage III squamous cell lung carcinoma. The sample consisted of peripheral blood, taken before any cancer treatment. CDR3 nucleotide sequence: TGTGCCAGCAGTTACATAGGCAGGGGAACGGTCGGGGAGCAGTTCTTC. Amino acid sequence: CASSYIGRGTVGEQFF.